This TCR gamma chain appears in the sequencing data of a study of Vδ1+ human thymocytes (dated by TCRdb to the late 2010s). With regard to the full study: The study characterised mRNA-level TRG and TRD CDR3 repertoires of highly purified Vdelta1+ thymocytes from young children as a data resource. Validation of the multiplex-based CDR3 amplicon strategy against 5'RACE-based CDR3 amplicon generation methods had been performed previously. Broad study findings and their caveats: Because no clustering by age or sex was observed, donors were not stratified by these variables in the analyses. Many TRG clonotypes were shared between donors (up to about 7x10^3), whereas TRD repertoires were essentially private (max 116 shared). Although sort purity was high, around a fifth of thymic TRD sequences were Vdelta2 (with a few Vdelta3), in contrast to the peripheral blood Vdelta1+ controls. Because unexpected Vdelta2 sequences could lead to misinterpretation of bulk repertoire data, the authors recommended using highly purified populations and validating at the single-cell level. In contrast to oligoclonal peripheral blood repertoires, thymic TRG and TRD repertoires appeared to be highly polyclonal with Gaussian CDR3 length distributions.

RNA was isolated using the RNeasy mini kit, and reverse transcription was performed with Superscript III. To generate the CDR3 amplicons, a multiplex PCR was run using pooled V-gene forward primers together with a constant-region reverse primer that carried Illumina adaptor overhangs. Amplicons were gel-purified, then indexed with Nextera index primers over approximately 8 extra PCR cycles and purified with AMPure XP beads. Libraries were sequenced on an Illumina MiSeq with paired-end 250 bp reads, dual indexing and around 22% PhiX spike-in. In the source study's methods: Read quality was checked with FastQC, and TRG read pairs were merged using ea-utils fastq-join. IMGT/HighV-QUEST was used to annotate sequences, retaining only productive sequences with an unambiguous V-gene assignment, and each clonotype was defined by an identical CDR3 sequence. VDJtools 1.1.1, tcR 2.2.3, Treemap and vegan Shannon diversity in R 3.4.4 were used for downstream analysis. TCRdb reprocessed the public reads with the caller CATT; rows with the same DNA were merged afterwards. The V and J calls, along with clone size, are taken from TCRdb and not from the paper's own processing. The sample yields 20,000 to 25,000 gamma-chain clones; approximately 14% were counted once. The ten largest clones represent 1.9% of the sample.

This clone was seen only a few times. Its antigen is still unknown. Base quality data are lacking; no much larger clone is found one base away. Thymic samples were depleted of alphabeta T cells, then CD3+ TCRVdelta1+ TCRVdelta2- thymocytes were FACS-sorted. The purity of the sorted Vdelta1+ thymocytes was between roughly 97% and 99.6%. The thymic specimens were obtained from 7 or 8 paediatric patients who were undergoing corrective cardiac surgery and ranged in age from roughly 5 days to 17 months. Thymic tissue was dispersed and mononuclear cells isolated on a Histopaque-1077 density gradient. Staining used anti-TCRVdelta1 clone TS8.2, anti-TCRVdelta2 clone B6, anti-CD3 clone HIT3a and anti-TCRalphabeta clone IP26 antibodies. The CDR3 covers 16 residues, taking in both the cysteine and the phenylalanine. Only the CDR3 part of the read is kept: 48 bases, read in frame from the first base. Unmatched junction bases come to 10, with V trimmed by 1 base and J by 1 base. CDR1 is given as GITISATS and CDR2 as ISYDGTV, both from the germline V gene (reference sequence).

The sequence is built from TRGV9 and TRGJ1 or TRGJ2. The specimen sequenced was Vdelta1+ gamma-delta thymocytes from the thymus. The cell subset or site label corresponds to: FACS-sorted CD3+ TCRalphabeta- TCRVdelta1+ TCRVdelta2- thymocytes. The receptor's source is a child younger than two who had congenital heart surgery. The DNA sequence follows: TGTGCCTTGTGGGAGGTACTACTAGTAAATTATTATAAGAAACTCTTT. This is translated as CALWEVLLVNYYKKLF.